The sequence of this T cell receptor (beta chain) was determined in a study of T cell changes during pregnancy in multiple sclerosis (dated by TCRdb to the late 2010s). About the full investigation: The study looked at changes in the T cell repertoire across pregnancy in women with multiple sclerosis.

Receptor libraries were prepared by the immunoSEQ multiplex PCR assay. The immuneACCESS repertoire file appears here via TCRdb, limited to in-frame rearrangements. These files lack a portion of the clones; in checked studies, under half of the deficit traces to unresolved V genes, and the cause of the others is not known. This sample has about 49,000 clones in its table, and 92% of those were observed once. The ten most abundant clones make up 0.37% of the sample. Worth noting for this clone: This receptor's antigen is unknown. No much larger clone exists at a distance of one base, and base qualities are not known.

The germline V gene (reference sequence) sets CDR1 to SGHNT and CDR2 to YYREEE. There are 15 amino acids in the CDR3, from cysteine to phenylalanine inclusive. Only CDR3 DNA is held: 45 bases, read in frame from base 1. Compared with germline, V lacks 5 bases and J lacks 8 bases; bases without a gene match: 12. The sequence links TRBV5-4 to TRBJ2-1; the junction holds 8 bases that match TRBD1. The clonotype comes from a female donor in good health, enrolled as a control in a pregnancy study. The sample in question was CD4+ T cells from peripheral blood mononuclear cells, obtained in the second trimester of pregnancy. For the CDR3, the sequence is CASSSGWTGKDEQFF. The DNA is TGTGCCAGCAGTTCTGGGTGGACAGGGAAGGATGAGCAGTTCTTC. The entire variable domain, with the stretches around the CDR3 drawn from the reference TRBV5-4 and TRBJ2-1 proteins, is ETGVTQSPTHLIKTRGQQVTLRCSSQSGHNTVSWYQQALGQGPQFIFQYYREEENGRGNFPPRFSGLQFPNYSSELNVNALELDDSALYLCASSSGWTGKDEQFFGPGTRLTVL.